This TCR beta chain was documented in a study of PD-L1 blockade in urothelial cancer. Study context: Before enrollment, 0 to 3 chemotherapy regimens had been given to patients. Blood drawn 3 weeks (second dose) and 6 weeks after treatment start was analyzed. Peripheral blood specimens exhibited a median yield of approximately 140,000 T cells.

The assay was immunoSEQ multiplex PCR, and TCRdb's table has in-frame clones only and misses some. The data hold about 130,000 clones, with around 85% observed a single time. The ends lost 3 bases at V and 5 bases at J; junction bases unmatched: 11. The CDR3 contains 17 residues. Germline-derived CDR1 and CDR2 are MDHEN and SYDVKM. The sample's time point: pretreatment peripheral blood. Individual patients had between 1 and 8 samples, taken pretreatment and on-treatment. V is TRBV28 and J is TRBJ1-1; 11 nucleotides align to TRBD1. The receptor comes from a man in his fifties or sixties with urothelial cancer. The specimen was PBMCs, collected around atezolizumab (anti-PD-L1) treatment. The CDR3 coding sequence is TGTGCCAGCAGTTTTCCAAAAGGACAGGGGGCTTGGACTGAAGCTTTCTTT. Residues: CASSFPKGQGAWTEAFF.